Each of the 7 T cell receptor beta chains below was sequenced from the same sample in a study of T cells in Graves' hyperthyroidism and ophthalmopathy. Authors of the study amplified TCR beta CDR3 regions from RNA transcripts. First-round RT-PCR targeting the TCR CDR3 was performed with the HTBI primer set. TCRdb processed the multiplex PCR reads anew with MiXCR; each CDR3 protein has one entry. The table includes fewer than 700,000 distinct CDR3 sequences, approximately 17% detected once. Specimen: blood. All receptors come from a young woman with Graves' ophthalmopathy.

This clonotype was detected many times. CDR3 sequence: CASSPTGTEAFF. The CDR3 region has the DNA TGTGCCAGCAGCCCTACGGGAACTGAAGCTTTCTTT. V and J are TRBV3-1 and TRBJ1-1; D gene uncertain. Germline V gene data show CDR1 as LGHDT and CDR2 as YNNKEL (reference sequence). The CDR3 is 12 amino acids. The germline V and J ends were trimmed by 4 bases and 5 bases, with 8 bases remaining between them.

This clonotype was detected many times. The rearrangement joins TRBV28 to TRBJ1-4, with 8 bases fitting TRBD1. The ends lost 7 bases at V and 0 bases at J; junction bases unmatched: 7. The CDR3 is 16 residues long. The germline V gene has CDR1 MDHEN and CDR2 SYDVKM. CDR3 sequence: CASKRDRGPTNEKLFF. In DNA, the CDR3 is TGTGCCAGCAAACGCGACAGGGGCCCAACTAATGAAAAACTGTTTTTT.

The DNA of the CDR3 is TGTGCCACCAAAGGCGGGAGGGCCACAGATACGCAGTATTTT. Translation: CATKGGRATDTQYF. The chain has TRBV15 and TRBJ2-3; 9 bases agree with TRBD2. The CDR3 has 14 residues. Germline trimming cut 7 bases from V and 2 bases from J; bases unmatched to any gene: 4. The germline V gene encodes CDR1 LNHNV and CDR2 YYDKDF (reference sequence).

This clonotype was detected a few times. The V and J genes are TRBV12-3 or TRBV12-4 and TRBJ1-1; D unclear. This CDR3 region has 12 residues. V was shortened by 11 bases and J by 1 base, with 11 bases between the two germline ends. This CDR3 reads CADLPGNTEAFF. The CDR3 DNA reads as TGTGCCGACCTGCCGGGGAACACTGAAGCTTTCTTT.

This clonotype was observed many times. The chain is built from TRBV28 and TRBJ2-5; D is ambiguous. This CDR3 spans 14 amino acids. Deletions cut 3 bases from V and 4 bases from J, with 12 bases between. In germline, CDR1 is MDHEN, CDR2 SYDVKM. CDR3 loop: CASSFYSWGETQYF. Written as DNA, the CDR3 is TGTGCCAGCAGTTTTTACTCCTGGGGAGAGACCCAGTACTTC.

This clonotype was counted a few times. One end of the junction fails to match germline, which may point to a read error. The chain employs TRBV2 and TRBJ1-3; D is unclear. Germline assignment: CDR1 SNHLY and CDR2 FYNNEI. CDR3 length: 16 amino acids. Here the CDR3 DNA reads TGTGCCAGCAGCGAAGACTGGGCCCTCTCTGGAAACACCATATATTTT. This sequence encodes CASSEDWALSGNTIYF.

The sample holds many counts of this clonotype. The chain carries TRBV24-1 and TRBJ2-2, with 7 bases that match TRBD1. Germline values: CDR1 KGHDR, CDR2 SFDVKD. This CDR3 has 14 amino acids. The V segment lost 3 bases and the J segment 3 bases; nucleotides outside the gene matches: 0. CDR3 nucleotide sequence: TGTGCCACCAGTGATGACAGGGACACCGGGGAGCTGTTTTTT. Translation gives CATSDDRDTGELFF.